Each of the 17 T cell receptor beta chains below was sequenced from the same sample in a study of shared clonotypes between healthy human individuals (dated by TCRdb to about 2020). The method behind the library was the immunoSEQ multiplex PCR assay. The clones in this table, taken by TCRdb from immuneACCESS, are in-frame only. Not every clone is retained; where verified, under half of the shortfall comes from an unresolved V gene, and the cause of the rest is unknown. The sample table records 2,100,000 or so clones; more than 90% of these occur just once. The ten largest clones add up to 0.13% of the sample. The sample comprised naive CD4+ T cells sorted from blood. The sample's cell subset or site, from its label and the paper: CD45RA+ positively selected. All receptors derive from a man between 18 and 35 years old in good health.

The chain carries TRBV5-4 and TRBJ2-5; possible D gene TRBD2, 6 bases. The CDR3 length is 16 residues. V shed 1 base and J shed 5 bases, with 18 bases lying between them. The germline V gene encodes CDR1 SGHNT and CDR2 YYREEE (reference sequence). The CDR3 protein is CASSLPGTPTRETQYF. The CDR3 coding sequence is TGTGCCAGCAGCTTGCCGGGGACTCCTACGAGGGAGACCCAGTACTTC.

This chain joins TRBV7-9 and TRBJ2-7; D might be TRBD1 (6 bases). The CDR3 length is 15 residues. The V gene lost 4 bases and the J gene lost 4 bases, with 17 bases spanning the gap. The V gene's germline CDR1 is SEHNR and CDR2 FQNEAQ (reference sequence). The CDR3 is CASSSQTGPLYEQYF. Written as DNA, the CDR3 is TGTGCCAGCAGCTCCCAGACAGGACCCTTATACGAGCAGTACTTC.

Points on this clone: The sample holds other DNA sequences that translate to the same CDR3. The chain uses TRBV7-9 and TRBJ2-7; 7 bases match TRBD1. CDR3 length: 14 residues. The germline V gene has CDR1 SEHNR and CDR2 FQNEAQ (reference sequence). Trimming at V came to 3 bases and at J to 0 bases, leaving 2 bases not matched to a gene. The CDR3: CASSFAGGSYEQYF. CDR3 coding DNA: TGTGCCAGCAGCTTTGCAGGGGGCTCCTACGAGCAGTACTTC.

The rearrangement links TRBV10-3 to TRBJ2-1; a weak D match, TRBD2 (5 bases). Germline V gene sequence: CDR1 ENHRY, CDR2 SYGVKD. The CDR3 loop spans 16 amino acids. The ends were cut back, 5 bases at V and 0 bases at J, with 14 bases in the middle. The CDR3 region is CAISTRGIGSYNEQFF. DNA of the CDR3: TGTGCCATCAGTACCAGAGGGATAGGCTCCTACAATGAGCAGTTCTTC.

The chain is built from TRBV7-3 and TRBJ1-1; 8 bases align to TRBD1. Germline V gene data show CDR1 as SGHTA and CDR2 as FQGTGA. The CDR3 is 14 amino acids. V trimming: 5 bases; J trimming: 1 base; junction bases outside the gene matches: 3. CDR3 DNA sequence: TGTGCCAGCAGCATCGGACAGGGGAACACTGAAGCTTTCTTT. Translation: CASSIGQGNTEAFF.

This clone was counted a single time. The same CDR3 can be traced to other DNA sequences in this sample. The chain couples TRBV6-5 to TRBJ1-3; D remains unclear. Trimming cost V 6 bases and J 2 bases, with 5 bases left between them. Germline V gene data show CDR1 as MNHEY and CDR2 as SVGAGI. The CDR3 spans 12 residues. The CDR3 sequence is CASRGTGNTIYF. CDR3 DNA: TGTGCCAGCAGGGGAACTGGAAACACCATATATTTT.

The chain combines TRBV18 with TRBJ2-7; the match to TRBD1 covers 7 bases. This CDR3 contains 13 residues. Trimming cost V 8 bases and J 0 bases; bases outside gene matches: 4. In germline, CDR1 is KGHSH, CDR2 LQKENI. The CDR3, as DNA: TGTGCCAGCCACCGGGACAGCTCCTACGAGCAGTACTTC. Translated: CASHRDSSYEQYF.

As for this clone: In the same sample, other DNA sequences code for this CDR3. The V and J genes are TRBV9 and TRBJ2-2; weak D call: TRBD2 (5 bases). From germline, CDR1 is SGDLS and CDR2 YYNGEE. Deletions cut 2 bases from V and 1 base from J, with 9 bases between. The CDR3 length is 15 residues. The CDR3, as DNA: TGTGCCAGCAGCGTTAGAAGCGGGAACACCGGGGAGCTGTTTTTT. Its translation: CASSVRSGNTGELFF.

J is TRBJ1-5 and V is TRBV2, with D tentatively TRBD1 (5 bases). Trimming took 2 bases from V and 4 from J, leaving 15 bases between them. Germline loops: CDR1 SNHLY, CDR2 FYNNEI. The CDR3 totals 16 residues. DNA of the CDR3: TGTGCCAGCAGTGAAAGGGGTCAGATACAAAATCAGCCCCAGCATTTT. Residues: CASSERGQIQNQPQHF.

The gene calls are TRBV6-6 and TRBJ1-2; D is ambiguous. With 7 bases removed from V and 5 bases from J, the gap between germline ends came to 17 bases. CDR1 MNHNY and CDR2 SVGAGI come from the germline V gene (reference sequence). CDR3 length: 14 amino acids. CDR3 amino acids: CASTTASLLYGYTF. For the CDR3, the DNA is TGTGCCAGCACCACAGCCTCCCTATTATATGGCTACACCTTC.

V usage is TRBV15 and J usage is TRBJ2-6; D call uncertain. This CDR3 region has 17 residues. Trimming stripped 0 bases from V and 2 bases from J, with 11 bases between. Per the germline V gene, CDR1 is LNHNV and CDR2 is YYDKDF (reference sequence). The CDR3 is CATSRDLAGPGANVLTF. CDR3 coding DNA: TGTGCCACCAGCAGAGATCTGGCAGGACCTGGGGCCAACGTCCTGACTTTC.

The V gene is TRBV6-5, the J gene TRBJ1-6; 7 positions agree with TRBD1. Germline lookup yields CDR1 MNHEY and CDR2 SVGAGI. CDR3 length equals 15 residues. V was pared by 7 bases and J by 4 bases, with 7 bases of the junction left unmatched. The CDR3 protein is CASILGQAYNSPLHF. The CDR3 DNA reads TGTGCCAGCATCCTAGGACAGGCATATAATTCACCCCTCCACTTT.

The chain uses TRBV10-3 and TRBJ1-1; a weak D match, TRBD1 (6 bases). The CDR3 extends over 15 amino acids. Germline values: CDR1 ENHRY, CDR2 SYGVKD. V dropped 8 bases and J dropped 4 bases, with 20 bases sitting between them. The CDR3 bases are TGTGCCATCGGTCAGGGACAAGTTCCCACCACTGAAGCTTTCTTT. Its translation is CAIGQGQVPTTEAFF.

The CDR3 loop reads CASRPRAYGYTF. CDR3 DNA sequence: TGTGCCAGCAGACCCCGCGCCTATGGCTACACCTTC. The chain employs TRBV6-6 and TRBJ1-2, with unresolved D. CDR1 and CDR2 (germline): MNHNY, SVGAGI (reference sequence). Trimming cost V 6 bases and J 4 bases, with 9 bases left between them. CDR3 size: 12 residues.

This chain links TRBV11-1 with TRBJ2-5, with 12 nucleotides matching TRBD2. Germline loops: CDR1 SGHAT, CDR2 FQDESV (reference sequence). V dropped 7 bases and J dropped 1; count of bases not matched to a gene: 4. This CDR3 is built from 15 residues. This CDR3 reads CASTPTSGGQETQYF. The CDR3 DNA is TGTGCCAGCACCCCGACTAGCGGGGGCCAAGAGACCCAGTACTTC.

On this clone itself: Other nucleotide sequences from this sample produce the same CDR3. The chain links TRBV19 to TRBJ1-3; D not certain. The V gene lost 8 bases and the J gene lost 0 bases, with 5 bases spanning the gap. The CDR3 covers 12 residues. Germline CDR1 reads LNHDA; CDR2 reads SQIVND (reference sequence). The CDR3 nucleotides are TGTGCCAGTCGGGCCTCTGGAAACACCATATATTTT. This encodes CASRASGNTIYF. Together with reference TRBV19 and TRBJ1-3, the CDR3 gives the full variable domain: DGGITQSPKYLFRKEGQNVTLSCEQNLNHDAMYWYRQDPGQGLRLIYYSQIVNDFQKGDIAEGYSVSREKKESFPLTVTSAQKNPTAFYLCASRASGNTIYFGEGSWLTVV.

J is TRBJ2-7 and V is TRBV20-1; TRBD2 is a possible D gene (6 bases). This CDR3 has 11 amino acids. Germline values: CDR1 DFQATT, CDR2 SNEGSKA (reference sequence). Trimming removed 6 bases at V and 3 bases at J, with 9 bases between. The CDR3 here is CSAGLYYEQYF. CDR3 nucleotide sequence: TGCAGTGCGGGACTTTACTACGAGCAGTACTTC.